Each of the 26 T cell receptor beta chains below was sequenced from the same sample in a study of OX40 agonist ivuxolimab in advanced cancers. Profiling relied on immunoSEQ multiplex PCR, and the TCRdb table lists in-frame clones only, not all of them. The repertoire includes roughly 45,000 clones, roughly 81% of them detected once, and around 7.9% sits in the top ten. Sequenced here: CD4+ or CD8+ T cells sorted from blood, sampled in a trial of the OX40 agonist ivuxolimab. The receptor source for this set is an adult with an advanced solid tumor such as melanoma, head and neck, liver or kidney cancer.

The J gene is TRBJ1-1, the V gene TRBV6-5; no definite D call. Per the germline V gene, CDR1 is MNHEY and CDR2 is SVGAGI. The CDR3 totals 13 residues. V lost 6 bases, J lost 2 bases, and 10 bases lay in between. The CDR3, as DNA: TGTGCCAGCAGAACTCCTCTAAACACTGAAGCTTTCTTT. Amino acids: CASRTPLNTEAFF.

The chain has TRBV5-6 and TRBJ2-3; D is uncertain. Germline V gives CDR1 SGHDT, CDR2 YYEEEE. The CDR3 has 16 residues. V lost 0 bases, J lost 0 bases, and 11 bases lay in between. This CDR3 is CASSLVGDSSTDTQYF. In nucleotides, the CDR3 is TGTGCCAGCAGCTTGGTGGGCGATTCTAGCACAGATACGCAGTATTTT.

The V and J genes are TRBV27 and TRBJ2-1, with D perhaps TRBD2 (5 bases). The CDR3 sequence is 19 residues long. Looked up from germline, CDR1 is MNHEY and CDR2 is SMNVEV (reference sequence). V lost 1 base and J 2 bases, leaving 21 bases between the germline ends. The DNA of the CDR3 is TGTGCCAGCAGTTTATATCCGGCGGGCTCACTTGGGGCCTACAATGAGCAGTTCTTC. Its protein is CASSLYPAGSLGAYNEQFF.

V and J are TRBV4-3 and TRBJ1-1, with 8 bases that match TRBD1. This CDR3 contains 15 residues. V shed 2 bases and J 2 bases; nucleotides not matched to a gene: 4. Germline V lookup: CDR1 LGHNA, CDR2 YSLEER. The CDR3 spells CASSQYRGENTEAFF. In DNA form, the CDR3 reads TGCGCCAGCAGCCAATACAGGGGGGAAAACACTGAAGCTTTCTTT.

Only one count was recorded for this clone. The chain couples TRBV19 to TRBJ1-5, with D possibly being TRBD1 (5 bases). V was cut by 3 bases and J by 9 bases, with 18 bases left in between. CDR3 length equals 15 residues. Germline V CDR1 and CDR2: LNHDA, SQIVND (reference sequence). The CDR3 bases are TGTGCCAGTAGTATTTTTCCAGGGAGCGAGACGCCCCAGCATTTT. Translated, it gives CASSIFPGSETPQHF.

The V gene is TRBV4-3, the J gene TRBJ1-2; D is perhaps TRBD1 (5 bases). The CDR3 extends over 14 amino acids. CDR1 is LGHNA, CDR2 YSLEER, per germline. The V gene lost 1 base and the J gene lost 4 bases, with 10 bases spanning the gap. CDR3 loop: CASSQGPQAYGYTF. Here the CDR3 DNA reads TGCGCCAGCAGCCAAGGTCCACAGGCCTATGGCTACACCTTC.

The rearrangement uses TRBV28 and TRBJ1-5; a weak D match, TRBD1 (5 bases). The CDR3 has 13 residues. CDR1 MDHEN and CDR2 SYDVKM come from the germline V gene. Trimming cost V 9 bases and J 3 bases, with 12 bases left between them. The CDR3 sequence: CASVWGVNQPQHF. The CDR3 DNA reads TGTGCCAGTGTATGGGGGGTCAATCAGCCCCAGCATTTT.

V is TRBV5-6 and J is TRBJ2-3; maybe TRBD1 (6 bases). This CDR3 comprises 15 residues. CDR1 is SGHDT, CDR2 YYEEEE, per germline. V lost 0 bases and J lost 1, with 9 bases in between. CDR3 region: CASSLAGAGTDTQYF. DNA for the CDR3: TGTGCCAGCAGCTTGGCAGGGGCCGGCACAGATACGCAGTATTTT.

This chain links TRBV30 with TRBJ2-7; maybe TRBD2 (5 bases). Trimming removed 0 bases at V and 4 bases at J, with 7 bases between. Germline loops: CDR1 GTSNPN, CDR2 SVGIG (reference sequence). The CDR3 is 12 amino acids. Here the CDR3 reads CAWSVRRYEQYF. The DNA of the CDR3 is TGTGCCTGGAGTGTACGGAGGTACGAGCAGTACTTC.

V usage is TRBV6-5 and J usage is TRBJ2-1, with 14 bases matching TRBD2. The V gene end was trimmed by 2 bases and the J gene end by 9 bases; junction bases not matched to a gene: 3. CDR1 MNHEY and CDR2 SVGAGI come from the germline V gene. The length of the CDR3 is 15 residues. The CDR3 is CASSYGTSGRSEQFF. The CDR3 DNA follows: TGTGCCAGCAGTTACGGGACTAGCGGGAGAAGTGAGCAGTTCTTC.

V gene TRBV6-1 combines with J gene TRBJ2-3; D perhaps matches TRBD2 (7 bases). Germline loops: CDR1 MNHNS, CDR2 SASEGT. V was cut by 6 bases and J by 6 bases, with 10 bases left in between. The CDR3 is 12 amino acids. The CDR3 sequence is CASSWGGDTQYF. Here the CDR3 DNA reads TGTGCCAGCAGCTGGGGGGGCGATACGCAGTATTTT.

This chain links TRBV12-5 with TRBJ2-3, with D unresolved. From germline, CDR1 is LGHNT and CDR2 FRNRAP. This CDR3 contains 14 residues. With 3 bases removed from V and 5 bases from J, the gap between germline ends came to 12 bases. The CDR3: CASGLHSPGDTQYF. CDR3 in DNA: TGTGCTAGTGGTTTACACTCCCCGGGAGATACGCAGTATTTT.

CDR3 sequence reads: CASSFGGSPNYGYTF. CDR3 nucleotides: TGTGCCAGTAGTTTTGGGGGCTCCCCGAACTATGGCTACACCTTC. The gene calls are TRBV19 and TRBJ1-2; tentatively, D is TRBD1 (6 bases). The CDR3 extends over 15 amino acids. Trimming cost V 5 bases and J 2 bases, with 15 bases left between them. Germline V lookup: CDR1 LNHDA, CDR2 SQIVND (reference sequence).

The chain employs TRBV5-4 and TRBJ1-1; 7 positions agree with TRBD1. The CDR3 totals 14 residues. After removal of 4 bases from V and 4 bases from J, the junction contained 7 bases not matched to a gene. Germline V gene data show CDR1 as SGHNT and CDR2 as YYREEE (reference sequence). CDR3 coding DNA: TGTGCCAGCAGCACCAGGACAGGCAGCACTGAAGCTTTCTTT. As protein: CASSTRTGSTEAFF.

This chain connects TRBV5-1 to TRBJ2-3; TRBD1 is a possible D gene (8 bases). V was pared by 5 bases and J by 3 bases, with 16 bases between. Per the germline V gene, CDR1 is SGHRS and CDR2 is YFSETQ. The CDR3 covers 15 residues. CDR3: CASRQGGIRTDTQYF. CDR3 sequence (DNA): TGCGCCAGCAGACAGGGGGGGATACGGACAGATACGCAGTATTTT. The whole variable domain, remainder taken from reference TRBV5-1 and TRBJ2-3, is KAGVTQTPRYLIKTRGQQVTLSCSPISGHRSVSWYQQTPGQGLQFLFEYFSETQRNKGNFPGRFSGRQFSNSRSEMNVSTLELGDSALYLCASRQGGIRTDTQYFGPGTRLTVL.

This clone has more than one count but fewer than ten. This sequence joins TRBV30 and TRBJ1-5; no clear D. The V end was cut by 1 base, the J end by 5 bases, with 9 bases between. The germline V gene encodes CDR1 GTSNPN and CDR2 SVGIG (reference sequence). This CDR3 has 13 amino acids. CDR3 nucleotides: TGTGCCTGGAGTGAGGGCTCCCATCAGCCCCAGCATTTT. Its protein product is CAWSEGSHQPQHF.

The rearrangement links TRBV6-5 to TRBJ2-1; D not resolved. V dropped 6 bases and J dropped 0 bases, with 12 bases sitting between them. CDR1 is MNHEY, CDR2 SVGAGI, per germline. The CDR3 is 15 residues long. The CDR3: CASSPDGRSYNEQFF. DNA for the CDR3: TGTGCCAGCAGCCCCGACGGTCGCTCCTACAATGAGCAGTTCTTC.

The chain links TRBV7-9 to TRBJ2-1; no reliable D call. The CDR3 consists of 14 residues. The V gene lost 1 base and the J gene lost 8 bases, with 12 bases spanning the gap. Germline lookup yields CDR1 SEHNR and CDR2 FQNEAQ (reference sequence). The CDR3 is CASSLVVSRHEQFF. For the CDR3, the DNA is TGTGCCAGCAGCTTAGTGGTCAGTAGGCATGAGCAGTTCTTC. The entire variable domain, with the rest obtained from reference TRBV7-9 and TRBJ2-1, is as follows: DTGVSQNPRHKITKRGQNVTFRCDPISEHNRLYWYRQTLGQGPEFLTYFQNEAQLEKSRLLSDRFSAERPKGSFSTLEIQRTEQGDSAMYLCASSLVVSRHEQFFGPGTRLTVL.

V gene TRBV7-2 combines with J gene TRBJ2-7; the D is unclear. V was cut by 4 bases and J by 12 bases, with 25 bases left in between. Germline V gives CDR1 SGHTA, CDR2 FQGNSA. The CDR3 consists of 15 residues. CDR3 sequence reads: CASSSYSDANYLRYF. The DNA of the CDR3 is TGTGCCAGCAGCTCCTACTCGGATGCCAATTATTTGCGGTACTTC.

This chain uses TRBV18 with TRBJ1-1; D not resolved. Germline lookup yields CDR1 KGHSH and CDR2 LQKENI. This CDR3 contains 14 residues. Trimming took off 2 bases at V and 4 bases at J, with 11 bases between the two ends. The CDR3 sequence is CASSPSIRPTEAFF. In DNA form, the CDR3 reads TGTGCCAGCTCACCATCAATACGTCCCACTGAAGCTTTCTTT.

The CDR3 DNA reads TGCGCCAGCAGCCGCGACAGCACAGATACGCAGTATTTT. It translates to CASSRDSTDTQYF. V usage is TRBV4-3 and J usage is TRBJ2-3; D unresolved. V dropped 4 bases and J dropped 0 bases, with 5 bases sitting between them. This CDR3 is built from 13 residues. CDR1 and CDR2 from the germline V gene are LGHNA and YSLEER.

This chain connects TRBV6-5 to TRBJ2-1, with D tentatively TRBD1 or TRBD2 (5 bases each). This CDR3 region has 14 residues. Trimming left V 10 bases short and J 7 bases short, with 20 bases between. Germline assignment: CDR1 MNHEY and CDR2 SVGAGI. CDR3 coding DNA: TGTGCCACCCGACGGGGACCCAGTCATAATGAGCAGTTCTTC. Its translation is CATRRGPSHNEQFF.

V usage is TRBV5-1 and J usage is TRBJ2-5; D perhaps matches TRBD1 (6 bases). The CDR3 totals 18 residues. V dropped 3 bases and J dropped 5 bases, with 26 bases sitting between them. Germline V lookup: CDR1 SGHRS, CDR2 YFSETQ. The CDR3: CASSSAMLSGPRGETQYF. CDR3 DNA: TGCGCCAGCAGCTCGGCCATGTTATCGGGCCCGAGGGGGGAGACCCAGTACTTC.

DNA for the CDR3: TGTGCCAGCAGAATACTAGCGGGAGGTCCAAACATTCAGTACTTC. The encoded protein is CASRILAGGPNIQYF. The V and J genes are TRBV5-6 and TRBJ2-4, with 12 positions matching TRBD2. Germline trimming cut 5 bases from V and 6 bases from J; bases unmatched to any gene: 6. This CDR3 spans 15 amino acids. Germline-derived CDR1 and CDR2 are SGHDT and YYEEEE.

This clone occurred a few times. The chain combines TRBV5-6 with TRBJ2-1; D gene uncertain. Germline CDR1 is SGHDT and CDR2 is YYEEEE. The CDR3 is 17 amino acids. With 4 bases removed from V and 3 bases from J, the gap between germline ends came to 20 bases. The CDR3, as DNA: TGTGCCAGCAGCGTGAAACAGTCCCTACTTTACTACAATGAGCAGTTCTTC. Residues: CASSVKQSLLYYNEQFF.

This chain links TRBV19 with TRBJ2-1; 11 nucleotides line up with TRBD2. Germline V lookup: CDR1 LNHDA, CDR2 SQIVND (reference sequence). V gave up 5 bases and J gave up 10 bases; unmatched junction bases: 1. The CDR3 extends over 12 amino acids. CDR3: CASSRLAGEQFF. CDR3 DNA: TGTGCCAGTAGTCGACTAGCGGGAGAGCAGTTCTTC.